The clone carrying this T cell receptor beta chain was recorded at least ten times. The time point is: pre-sensitization, week 0. This sample's treatment: therapeutic diphenylcyclopropenone sensitization with weekly scalp DPC. TCRdb reprocessed the RACE reads with MiXCR, giving one entry per CDR3 protein. The table shows about 260,000 distinct CDR3 sequences, with about 9% occurring only once. The sample belongs to a study of human T cells and chemical hapten exposure. The CDR3 spans 17 residues. Germline CDR1 and CDR2: DFQATT and SNEGSKA (reference sequence). The trim removed 3 bases at V and 7 bases at J, leaving 14 bases unmatched.

The chain joins TRBV20-1 to TRBJ2-1; 11 positions agree with TRBD2. The receptor's source is a woman aged 40 to 50 with alopecia areata. Some clones in this sample may be carry-over from other donors' samples. Sample: whole blood, taken in connection with sensitization to the hapten diphenylcyclopropenone (DPC). This chain's CDR3 is CSARGLTSGKLWNEQFF. The CDR3, as DNA: TGCAGTGCTAGGGGGTTGACTAGCGGGAAATTATGGAATGAGCAGTTCTTC.